This entry lists 25 T cell receptor beta chains sequenced from one sample in a study of post-analysis software for immune sequencing data. Study-wide results and caveats: Higher frequency in patients than in controls was seen for about five TRBV segments, with TRBV5-6, TRBV5-1 and TRBV20-1 among them.

Unique molecular identifiers tagged the TCR beta cDNA libraries. One entry per CDR3 protein, called by TCRdb with MiXCR from the PCR reads. The sample lists about 820,000 distinct CDR3 sequences; under 70% were seen once. These TCRs' antigens remain unknown. Sequencing input: blood. These receptors were collected from a girl aged 10 to 17 with multiple sclerosis.

This clonotype was observed a few times. The gene calls are TRBV29-1 and TRBJ2-5; TRBD1 matches at 10 bases. In germline, CDR1 is SQVTM, CDR2 ANQGSEA. This CDR3 comprises 13 residues. After removal of 8 bases from V and 11 bases from J, the junction contained 14 bases not matched to a gene. The CDR3 nucleotides are TGCAGCTCGGGACAGGGGACCCCGCTTGAGCAGTACTTC. It specifies CSSGQGTPLEQYF. Full variable domain (remainder filled in from reference TRBV29-1 and TRBJ2-5): SAVISQKPSRDICQRGTSLTIQCQVDSQVTMMFWYRQQPGQSLTLIATANQGSEATYESGFVIDKFPISRPNLTFSTLTVSNMSPEDSSIYLCSSGQGTPLEQYFGPGTRLLVL.

The chain uses TRBV12-3 or TRBV12-4 and TRBJ2-3; weak D call: TRBD2 (6 bases). This CDR3 is 16 amino acids long. Trimming shortened V by 5 bases and J by 0 bases, and 15 bases separated the two germline ends. The CDR3 sequence is CASSKPTGGSTDTQYF. The CDR3, as DNA: TGTGCCAGCAGTAAACCGACCGGGGGTAGCACAGATACGCAGTATTTT.

The chain employs TRBV29-1 and TRBJ2-7; D gene unclear. V lost 7 bases to trimming and J lost 5 bases, with 15 bases between them. Germline loops: CDR1 SQVTM, CDR2 ANQGSEA. The CDR3 contains 12 residues. CDR3 residues: CSAETLEDEQYF. The CDR3 nucleotides read TGCAGCGCTGAGACCCTAGAGGACGAGCAGTACTTC.

V and J are TRBV12-3 or TRBV12-4 and TRBJ2-5; D is undetermined. Trimming shortened V by 6 bases and J by 5 bases, and 16 bases separated the two germline ends. The CDR3 contains 14 residues. CDR3 coding DNA: TGTGCCAGCAGCTCGGTCCAAACTGCGGAGACCCAGTACTTC. Translating it yields CASSSVQTAETQYF.

The V call is TRBV29-1, the J call TRBJ2-5, with D possibly TRBD1 on 6 matching bases. Per the germline V gene, CDR1 is SQVTM and CDR2 is ANQGSEA. V gave up 7 bases and J gave up 2 bases, with 11 bases separating them. This CDR3 has 12 amino acids. Here the CDR3 reads CSGKTGQETQYF. The CDR3 nucleotides are TGCAGCGGCAAGACAGGTCAAGAGACCCAGTACTTC.

The rearrangement joins TRBV4-1 to TRBJ2-7; 7 bases line up with TRBD1. CDR3 length: 15 residues. Germline CDR1 and CDR2: MGHRA and YSYEKL. V dropped 0 bases and J dropped 3; count of bases not matched to a gene: 5. The CDR3: CASSQEERQGYEQYF. In DNA form, the CDR3 reads TGCGCCAGCAGCCAAGAGGAACGACAGGGCTACGAGCAGTACTTC.

This clonotype was recorded only once. The rearrangement links TRBV7-8 to TRBJ2-6; 8 bases agree with TRBD1. Germline CDR1 reads SGHVS; CDR2 reads FQNEAQ. This CDR3 contains 20 residues. The junction had 12 bases not matched to a gene; V was cut back by 2 bases and J by 0 bases. The CDR3 nucleotides are TGTGCCAGCAGCTTAAGGGGCAGGACAGGGCAGACCTCTGGGGCCAACGTCCTGACTTTC. It yields the protein CASSLRGRTGQTSGANVLTF.

The rearrangement links TRBV6-5 to TRBJ1-1; D gene unclear. Germline values: CDR1 MNHEY, CDR2 SVGAGI. V was pared by 0 bases and J by 0 bases, with 14 bases between. This CDR3 is 17 amino acids long. CDR3 in DNA: TGTGCCAGCAGTTACTCCGAAGAAACGGCTTTGAACACTGAAGCTTTCTTT. The encoded protein is CASSYSEETALNTEAFF.

This chain uses TRBV6-1 with TRBJ2-4; 12 bases fit TRBD2. The CDR3 length is 19 residues. Germline CDR1 and CDR2: MNHNS and SASEGT. V lost 1 base, J lost 0 bases, and 7 bases stayed unmatched. CDR3 loop: CASSEGATSGSVAKNIQYF. The CDR3 nucleotides are TGTGCCAGCAGTGAAGGGGCGACTAGCGGGAGTGTAGCCAAAAACATTCAGTACTTC.

The genes are TRBV7-6 and TRBJ2-3; D gene unclear. Trimming removed 7 bases from V and 4 bases from J, with 15 bases in between. This CDR3 contains 14 residues. CDR1 and CDR2 (germline): SGHVS, FNYEAQ. For the CDR3, the DNA is TGTGCCAGCACCCCCGGTCCGAACGCAGATACGCAGTATTTT. Amino acid sequence: CASTPGPNADTQYF. Looking up the rest from reference TRBV7-6 and TRBJ2-3 gives the full variable domain: GAGVSQSPRYKVTKRGQDVALRCDPISGHVSLYWYRQALGQGPEFLTYFNYEAQQDKSGLPNDRFSAERPEGSISTLTIQRTEQRDSAMYRCASTPGPNADTQYFGPGTRLTVL.

CDR3 in DNA: TGCAGCGTTGTAGGAGCGGGGGGCCAAAGCTCCTACAATGAGCAGTACTTC. Residues: CSVVGAGGQSSYNEQYF. J is TRBJ2-1 and V is TRBV29-1, with TRBD2 matching 9 bases. Near its end, the DNA agrees better with TRBJ2-7, so the J call may be wrong. Germline V gene data show CDR1 as SQVTM and CDR2 as ANQGSEA. CDR3 length equals 17 residues.

This clonotype has a handful of counts. The chain carries TRBV20-1 and TRBJ2-1; 8 bases align to TRBD1. Germline V gene sequence: CDR1 DFQATT, CDR2 SNEGSKA (reference sequence). The CDR3 extends over 14 amino acids. V shed 6 bases and J 0 bases; nucleotides not matched to a gene: 4. As DNA, the CDR3 is TGCAGTGCACGGACAGGGAGCTCCTACAATGAGCAGTTCTTC. Its translation: CSARTGSSYNEQFF.

On this clonotype: Germline is not matched at one junction end, which may reflect a read error. The chain uses TRBV20-1 and TRBJ2-7; no firm D call. In germline, CDR1 is DFQATT, CDR2 SNEGSKA (reference sequence). The CDR3 spans 13 residues. The CDR3 loop is CSATELLGHERYF. Here the CDR3 DNA reads TGCAGTGCTACGGAACTCCTTGGCCACGAGCGGTACTTC.

This clonotype was seen a handful of times. The chain carries TRBV15 and TRBJ2-5; the D gene is possibly TRBD1 (6 bases). CDR1 is LNHNV and CDR2 is YYDKDF in the germline V gene (reference sequence). CDR3 length equals 18 residues. V lost 0 bases to trimming and J lost 2 bases, with 19 bases between them. CDR3 in DNA: TGTGCCACCAGCAGAGAGGCTCGGAGAGGGGGTAGTCAAGAGACCCAGTACTTC. It yields the protein CATSREARRGGSQETQYF.

The chain couples TRBV11-2 to TRBJ1-6; D unresolved. Trimming took 4 bases from V and 6 from J, leaving 13 bases between them. Per the germline V gene, CDR1 is SGHAT and CDR2 is FQNNGV. The CDR3 is 15 amino acids. DNA of the CDR3: TGTGCCAGCAGCTCGGCGGGAGGACGTAATTCACCCCTCCACTTT. Translating it yields CASSSAGGRNSPLHF.

The CDR3 DNA sequence: TGTGCCATCAGTCCGGGCAGGGGGAAGCCAAATCAGCCCCAGCATTTT. This codes for CAISPGRGKPNQPQHF. The rearrangement uses TRBV10-3 and TRBJ1-5; TRBD1 matches 7 bases. The CDR3 loop spans 16 amino acids. Germline values: CDR1 ENHRY, CDR2 SYGVKD. V lost 5 bases, J lost 4 bases, and 11 bases stayed unmatched.

The gene calls are TRBV5-1 and TRBJ2-5; D is undetermined. The J call is in doubt because the DNA end fits TRBJ2-4 better. Germline CDR1 SGHRS, CDR2 YFSETQ. CDR3 length: 12 amino acids. CDR3 bases: TGCGCCAGCAGCTTGGACACGAACATTCAGTACTTC. Its translation: CASSLDTNIQYF.

This chain uses TRBV27 with TRBJ2-7; no definite D call. Trimming stripped 8 bases from V and 5 bases from J, with 13 bases between. This CDR3 region has 12 residues. Germline CDR1 MNHEY, CDR2 SMNVEV (reference sequence). In nucleotides, the CDR3 is TGTGCCAGCGGCTCTTTGGGGAACGAGCAGTACTTC. Protein: CASGSLGNEQYF.

The chain joins TRBV3-1 to TRBJ2-1, with TRBD2 as a possible D gene (6 bases). Germline V CDR1 and CDR2: LGHDT, YNNKEL (reference sequence). The CDR3 has 16 amino acids. The V gene lost 4 bases and the J gene lost 2 bases, with 15 bases spanning the gap. CDR3 sequence (DNA): TGTGCCAGCAGCCCTCTCCAATGGGGGGCCTACAATGAGCAGTTCTTC. Protein sequence: CASSPLQWGAYNEQFF.

The CDR3 is CASSLASGSWETQFF. Here the CDR3 DNA reads TGCGCCAGCAGCTTGGCAAGCGGGAGCTGGGAGACCCAGTTCTTC. The V call is TRBV5-1, the J call TRBJ2-1; the match to TRBD2 covers 8 bases. Germline V gene sequence: CDR1 SGHRS, CDR2 YFSETQ. This CDR3 has 15 amino acids. The junction had 12 bases not matched to a gene; V was cut back by 0 bases and J by 13 bases.

The chain is built from TRBV20-1 and TRBJ2-7, with D perhaps TRBD1 (5 bases). The V gene's germline CDR1 is DFQATT and CDR2 SNEGSKA (reference sequence). Trimming cost V 1 base and J 3 bases, with 10 bases left between them. This CDR3 has 13 residues. In nucleotides, the CDR3 is TGCAGTGCTAGAGGCAGGGATGACTACGAGCAGTACTTC. This sequence encodes CSARGRDDYEQYF.

Many counts were recorded for this clonotype. The chain recombines TRBV6-1 with TRBJ2-7; D not resolved. Germline V gives CDR1 MNHNS, CDR2 SASEGT. V dropped 2 bases and J dropped 3 bases, with 17 bases sitting between them. CDR3 length: 16 amino acids. The CDR3 sequence is CASSERWVGSGYEQYF. DNA of the CDR3: TGTGCCAGCAGTGAACGTTGGGTGGGATCGGGCTACGAGCAGTACTTC.

CDR3 DNA: TGCGCCAGCAGCTCTGGACTAGCGAGCGTCTACAATGAGCAGTACTTC. Encoded protein: CASSSGLASVYNEQYF. This chain connects TRBV5-1 to TRBJ2-1, with 9 bases fitting TRBD2. The DNA end favors TRBJ2-7, so the J call may be wrong. CDR1 and CDR2 from the germline V gene are SGHRS and YFSETQ. The length of the CDR3 is 16 residues.

The gene calls are TRBV12-3 or TRBV12-4 and TRBJ1-2; a weak D match, TRBD1 (5 bases). Trimming took off 3 bases at V and 0 bases at J, with 11 bases between the two ends. The CDR3 covers 15 residues. The CDR3 DNA is TGTGCCAGCAGTTTCACAGGTGGGACTAACTATGGCTACACCTTC. It translates to CASSFTGGTNYGYTF.

In its sample, this clonotype was seen once. The V and J genes are TRBV6-6 and TRBJ2-1, with TRBD1 as a possible D gene (5 bases). Near its end, the DNA agrees better with TRBJ2-7, so the J call may be wrong. The germline gives CDR1 MNHNY, CDR2 SVGAGI (reference sequence). The CDR3 spans 15 residues. The chain's CDR3 is CASTYGGPRDYEQYF. The DNA for the CDR3 is TGTGCCAGCACCTACGGTGGACCCAGGGACTACGAGCAGTACTTC.